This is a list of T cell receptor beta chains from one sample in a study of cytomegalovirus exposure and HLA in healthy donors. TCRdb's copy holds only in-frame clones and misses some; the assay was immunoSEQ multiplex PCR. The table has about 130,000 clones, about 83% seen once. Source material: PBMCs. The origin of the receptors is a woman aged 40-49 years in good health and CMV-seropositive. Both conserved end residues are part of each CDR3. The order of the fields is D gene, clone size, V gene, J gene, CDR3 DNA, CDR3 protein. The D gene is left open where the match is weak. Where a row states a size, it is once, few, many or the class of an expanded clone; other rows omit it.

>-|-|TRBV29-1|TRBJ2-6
TGCAGCGCTGGGGACTTTTCTGGGGCCAACGTCCTGACTTTC
CSAGDFSGANVLTF
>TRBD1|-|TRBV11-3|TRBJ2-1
TGTGCCAGCAGCGGGGACAGCTCCTACAATGAGCAGTTCTTC
CASSGDSSYNEQFF
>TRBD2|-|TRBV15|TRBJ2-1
TGTGCCACCAGCAGAGCTAGCGGGACTATTAATGAGCAGTTCTTC
CATSRASGTINEQFF
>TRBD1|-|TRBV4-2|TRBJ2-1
TGTGCCAGCAGCCAACGACAGGGGTCCAATGAGCAGTTCTTC
CASSQRQGSNEQFF
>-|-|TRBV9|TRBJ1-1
TGTGCCAGCAGCGGACGCGGAATTGGAGCTTTCTTT
CASSGRGIGAFF
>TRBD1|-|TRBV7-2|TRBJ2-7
TGTGCCAGCAGCTGGACAGGGATCTACGAGCAGTACTTC
CASSWTGIYEQYF
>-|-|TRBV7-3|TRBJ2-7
TGTGCCAGCAGCCGCGGGACAGCCTACGAGCAGTACTTC
CASSRGTAYEQYF
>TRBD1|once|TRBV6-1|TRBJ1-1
TGTGCCAGCAGTGGGGGACAGGGGCGCAGAGGCACTGAAGCTTTCTTT
CASSGGQGRRGTEAFF
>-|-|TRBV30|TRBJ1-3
TGTGCCTGGAGGCGGACAAGCTCTGGAAACACCATATATTTT
CAWRRTSSGNTIYF
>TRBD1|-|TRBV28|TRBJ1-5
TGTGCCAGCAGTTCATTGACAGGGTTTCAGCCCCAGCATTTT
CASSSLTGFQPQHF
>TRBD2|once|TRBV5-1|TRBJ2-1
TGCGCCAGCAGCTCTTCCGGGACTAGTGTAGGTGAGCAGTTCTTC
CASSSSGTSVGEQFF
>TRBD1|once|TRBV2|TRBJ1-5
TGTGCCAGCAGTGCGACAGGGGGTTCTCAGCCCCAGCATTTT
CASSATGGSQPQHF
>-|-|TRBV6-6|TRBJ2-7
TGTGCCAGCAGTTACATGGGGCGCAACGAGCAGTACTTC
CASSYMGRNEQYF
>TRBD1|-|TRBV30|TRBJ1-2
TGTGCCTGGAGTGCTTGGGACAGGGGGGTTCAGGGCTACACCTTC
CAWSAWDRGVQGYTF
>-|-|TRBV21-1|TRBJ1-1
TGTGCCAGCAGCAAAACCCTTTTAGGACAGTTCGTTAACACTGAAGCTTTCTTT
CASSKTLLGQFVNTEAFF
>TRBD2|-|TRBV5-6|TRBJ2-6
TGTGCCAGCAGCTTGCTGGGGGGGACTGGGGCCAACGTCCTGACTTTC
CASSLLGGTGANVLTF
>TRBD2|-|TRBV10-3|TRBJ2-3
TGTGCCATCAGTGAGTTGGCGGGAGACACAGATACGCAGTATTTT
CAISELAGDTDTQYF
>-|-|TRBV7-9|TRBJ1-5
TGTGCCAGCAGCAACCCAGACTATAGCAATCAGCCCCAGCATTTT
CASSNPDYSNQPQHF
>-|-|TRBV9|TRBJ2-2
TGTGCCAGCAGCAGGGGTCACGGGGAGCTGTTTTTT
CASSRGHGELFF
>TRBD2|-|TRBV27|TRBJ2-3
TGTGCCAGCAGACGCGGGACTAGCGGTTTCACAGATACGCAGTATTTT
CASRRGTSGFTDTQYF
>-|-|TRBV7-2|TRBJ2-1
TGTGCCAGCAGCTTTGGCGGAGCCTACAATGAGCAGTTCTTC
CASSFGGAYNEQFF
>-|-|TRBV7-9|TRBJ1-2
TGTGCCAGCAGCTTAGTGTACAGGGATGGCTACACCTTC
CASSLVYRDGYTF